This T cell receptor beta chain emerged from a study of T cells in Graves' hyperthyroidism and ophthalmopathy. RNA transcripts gave rise to amplified TCR beta CDR3 regions. HTBI primers drove first-round RT-PCR of the TCR CDR3. MiXCR, applied by TCRdb to the multiplex PCR reads, yields one record per CDR3 protein. The table lists 650,000 to 800,000 distinct CDR3 sequences, about 45% of them singletons. Trimming shortened V by 11 bases and J by 0 bases, and 18 bases separated the two germline ends. The germline CDR1 and CDR2 sequences are KGHDR and SFDVKD. CDR3 length equals 15 residues. This clonotype was sampled from an adult man with Graves' disease, either hyperthyroidism or ophthalmopathy (not recorded which). Sequencing was carried out using peripheral blood or thyroid tissue (not recorded which). This chain uses TRBV24-1 with TRBJ1-1; possibly TRBD1 for D (5 bases). The CDR3: CASSDSNRLNTEAFF. CDR3 in DNA: TGTGCCAGCTCAGACAGTAATCGCCTGAACACTGAAGCTTTCTTT.